The entry that follows covers one T cell receptor (beta chain) sequence. The antigen remains undetermined. Coverage ceases 3 residues before the CDR3 finishes, and the germline J gene fills in the end. This specimen comes from a study of T cells in women clearing cervical HPV infection. Findings and limits, study-wide: It is unknown whether associations predate infection; no effector/memory or HPV-specific sorting. A classifier using richness and V gene abundances reached an AUC of 0.7 to 0.9. Repertoire richness, not evenness, was significantly elevated in CIN3+ cases versus controls.

CDR1 and CDR2 (germline): SGHRS, YFSETQ. This CDR3 contains 16 residues. J gave up 4 bases and V 4 bases, and 5 bases lay outside the gene matches. Genomic DNA, averaging 1200 ng per sample, yielded TCR beta CDR3 via immunoSEQ. The method was immunoSEQ multiplex PCR; TCRdb's version includes in-frame clones alone and lacks a portion of them. Its listing shows about 24,000 clones. The clonotype comes from a woman between 18 and 75 years old with a cervical HPV16 infection that either progressed to CIN3+ or cleared (not recorded which). The sequencing sample was made of blood buffy coat. V is TRBV5-1 and J is TRBJ2-5; 15 nucleotides align to TRBD2. The covered CDR3 bases are TGCGCCAGCAGCGGACTAGCGGGAGGGTCCCCAGAGACC. This codes for CASSGLAGGSPET. The whole CDR3 is CASSGLAGGSPETQYF.